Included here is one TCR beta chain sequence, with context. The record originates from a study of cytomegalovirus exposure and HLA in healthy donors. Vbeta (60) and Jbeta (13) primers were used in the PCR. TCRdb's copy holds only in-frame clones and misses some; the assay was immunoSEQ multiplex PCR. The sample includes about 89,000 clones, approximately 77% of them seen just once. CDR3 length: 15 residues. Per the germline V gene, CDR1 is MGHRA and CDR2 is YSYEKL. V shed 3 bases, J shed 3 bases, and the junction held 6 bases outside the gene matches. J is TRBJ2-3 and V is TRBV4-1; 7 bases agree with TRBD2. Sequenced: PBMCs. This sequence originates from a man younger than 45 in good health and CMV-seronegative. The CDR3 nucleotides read TGCGCCAGCAGCCACCACGGACTAGGGACAGATACGCAGTATTTT. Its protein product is CASSHHGLGTDTQYF.